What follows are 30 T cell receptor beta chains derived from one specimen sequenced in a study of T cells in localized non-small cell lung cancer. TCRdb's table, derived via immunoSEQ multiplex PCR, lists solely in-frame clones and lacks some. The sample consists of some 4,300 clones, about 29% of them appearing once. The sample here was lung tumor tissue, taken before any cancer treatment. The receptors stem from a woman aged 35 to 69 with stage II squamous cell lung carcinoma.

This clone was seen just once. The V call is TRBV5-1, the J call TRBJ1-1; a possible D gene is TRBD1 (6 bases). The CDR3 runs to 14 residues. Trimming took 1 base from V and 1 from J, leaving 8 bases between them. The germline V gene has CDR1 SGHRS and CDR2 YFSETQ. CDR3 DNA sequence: TGCGCCAGCAGCTTGCCGGGACAGAACACTGAAGCTTTCTTT. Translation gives CASSLPGQNTEAFF.

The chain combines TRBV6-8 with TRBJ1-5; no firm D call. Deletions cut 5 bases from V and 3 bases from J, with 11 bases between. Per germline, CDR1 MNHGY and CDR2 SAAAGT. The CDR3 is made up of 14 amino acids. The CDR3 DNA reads TGTGCCAGCAGTGATGGGGTGCACAATCAGCCCCAGCATTTT. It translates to CASSDGVHNQPQHF.

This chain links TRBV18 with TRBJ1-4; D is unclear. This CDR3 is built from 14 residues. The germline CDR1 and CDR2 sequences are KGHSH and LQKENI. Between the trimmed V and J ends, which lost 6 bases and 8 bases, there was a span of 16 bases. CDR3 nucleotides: TGTGCCAGCTCCCCAATGGCGGCCGAGGAAAAACTGTTTTTT. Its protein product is CASSPMAAEEKLFF.

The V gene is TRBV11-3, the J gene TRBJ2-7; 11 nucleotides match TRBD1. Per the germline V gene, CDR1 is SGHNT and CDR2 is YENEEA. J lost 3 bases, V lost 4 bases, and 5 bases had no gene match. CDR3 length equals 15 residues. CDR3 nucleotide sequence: TGTGCCAGCAGCTCCTTGGGGACAGGGGGCTACGAGCAGTACTTC. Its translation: CASSSLGTGGYEQYF.

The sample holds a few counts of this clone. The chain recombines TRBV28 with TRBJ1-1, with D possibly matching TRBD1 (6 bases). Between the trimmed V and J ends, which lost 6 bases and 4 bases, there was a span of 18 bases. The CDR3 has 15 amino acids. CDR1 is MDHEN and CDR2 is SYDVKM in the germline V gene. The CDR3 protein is CASSLTTRTATEAFF. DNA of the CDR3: TGTGCCAGCAGCCTAACAACGCGGACAGCCACTGAAGCTTTCTTT.

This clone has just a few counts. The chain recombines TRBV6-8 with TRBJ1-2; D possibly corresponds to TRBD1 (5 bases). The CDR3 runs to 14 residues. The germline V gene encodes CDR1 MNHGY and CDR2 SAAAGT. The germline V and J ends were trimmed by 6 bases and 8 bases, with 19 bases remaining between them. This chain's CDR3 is CASRPQGSAEGYTF. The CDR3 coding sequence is TGTGCCAGCAGACCCCAGGGAAGTGCAGAAGGCTACACCTTC.

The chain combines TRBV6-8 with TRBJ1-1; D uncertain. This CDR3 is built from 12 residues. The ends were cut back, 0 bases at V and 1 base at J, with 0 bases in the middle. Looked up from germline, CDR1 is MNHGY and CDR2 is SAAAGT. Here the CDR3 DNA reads TGTGCCAGCAGTTACTCGAACACTGAAGCTTTCTTT. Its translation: CASSYSNTEAFF.

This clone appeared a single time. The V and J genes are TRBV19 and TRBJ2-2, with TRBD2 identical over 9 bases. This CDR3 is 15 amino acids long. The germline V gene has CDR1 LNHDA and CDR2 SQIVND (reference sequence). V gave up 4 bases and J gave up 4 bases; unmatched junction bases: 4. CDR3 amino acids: CASSKTSGITGELFF. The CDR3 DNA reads TGTGCCAGTAGTAAGACTAGCGGTATCACCGGGGAGCTGTTTTTT.

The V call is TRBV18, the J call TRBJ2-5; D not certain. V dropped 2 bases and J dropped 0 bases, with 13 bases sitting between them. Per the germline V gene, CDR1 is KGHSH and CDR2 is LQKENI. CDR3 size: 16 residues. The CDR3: CASSPLNSWYQETQYF. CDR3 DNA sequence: TGTGCCAGCTCACCATTGAACAGTTGGTACCAAGAGACCCAGTACTTC. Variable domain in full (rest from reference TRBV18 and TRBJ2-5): NAGVMQNPRHLVRRRGQEARLRCSPMKGHSHVYWYRQLPEEGLKFMVYLQKENIIDESGMPKERFSAEFPKEGPSILRIQQVVRGDSAAYFCASSPLNSWYQETQYFGPGTRLLVL.

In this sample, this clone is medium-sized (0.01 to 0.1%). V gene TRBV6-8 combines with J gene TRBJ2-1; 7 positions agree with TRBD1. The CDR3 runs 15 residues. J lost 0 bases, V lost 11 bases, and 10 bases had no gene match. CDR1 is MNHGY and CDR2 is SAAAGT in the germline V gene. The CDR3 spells CAATRDSRSYNEQFF. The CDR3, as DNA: TGTGCCGCAACAAGGGACAGCCGCTCCTACAATGAGCAGTTCTTC.

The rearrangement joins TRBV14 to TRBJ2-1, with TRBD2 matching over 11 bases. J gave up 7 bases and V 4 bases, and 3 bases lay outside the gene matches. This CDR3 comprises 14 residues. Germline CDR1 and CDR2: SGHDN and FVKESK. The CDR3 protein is CASSRGLAVNEQFF. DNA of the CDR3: TGTGCCAGCAGCCGGGGACTAGCGGTAAATGAGCAGTTCTTC.

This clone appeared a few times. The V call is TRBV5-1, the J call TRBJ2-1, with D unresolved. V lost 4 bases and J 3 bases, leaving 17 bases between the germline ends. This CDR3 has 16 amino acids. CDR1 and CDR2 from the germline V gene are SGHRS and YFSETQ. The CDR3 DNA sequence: TGCGCCAGCAGCCCCCGTGATGGCGCTAGCTACAATGAGCAGTTCTTC. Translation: CASSPRDGASYNEQFF.

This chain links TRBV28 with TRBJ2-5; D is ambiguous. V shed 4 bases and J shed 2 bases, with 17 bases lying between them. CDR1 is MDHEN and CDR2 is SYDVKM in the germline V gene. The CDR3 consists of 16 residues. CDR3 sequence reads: CASSSVGVPRQETQYF. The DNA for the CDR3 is TGTGCCAGCAGTTCGGTTGGAGTCCCTCGGCAAGAGACCCAGTACTTC.

The CDR3 coding sequence is TGTGCCAGCAGCCCGCCCGTTGGGGAGCTGTTTTTT. Its protein is CASSPPVGELFF. The chain has TRBV9 and TRBJ2-2; no firm D call. CDR1 and CDR2 from the germline V gene are SGDLS and YYNGEE. The V and J ends lost 4 bases and 8 bases respectively, with 9 bases between them. The CDR3 covers 12 residues.

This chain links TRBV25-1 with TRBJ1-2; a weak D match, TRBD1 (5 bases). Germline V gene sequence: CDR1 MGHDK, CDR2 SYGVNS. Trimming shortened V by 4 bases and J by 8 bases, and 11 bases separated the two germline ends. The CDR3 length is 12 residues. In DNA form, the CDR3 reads TGTGCCAGCAGTGGGGGCCCCCGGGGCTACACCTTC. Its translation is CASSGGPRGYTF.

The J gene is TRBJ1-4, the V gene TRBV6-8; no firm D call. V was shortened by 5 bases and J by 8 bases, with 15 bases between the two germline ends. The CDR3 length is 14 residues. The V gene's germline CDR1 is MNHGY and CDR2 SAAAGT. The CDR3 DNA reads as TGTGCCAGCAGTCACGCGGGGAGGCGAGAAAAACTGTTTTTT. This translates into CASSHAGRREKLFF.

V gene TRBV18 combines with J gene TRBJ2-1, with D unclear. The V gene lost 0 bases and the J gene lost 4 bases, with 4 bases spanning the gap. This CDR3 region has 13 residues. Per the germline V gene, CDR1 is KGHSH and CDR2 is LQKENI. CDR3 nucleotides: TGTGCCAGCTCACCACCGGATTACAATGAGCAGTTCTTC. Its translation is CASSPPDYNEQFF.

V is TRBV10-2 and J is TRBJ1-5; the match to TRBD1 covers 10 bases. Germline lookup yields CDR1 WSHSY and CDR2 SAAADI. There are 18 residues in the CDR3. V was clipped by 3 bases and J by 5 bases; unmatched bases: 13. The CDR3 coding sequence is TGCGCCAGCAGTGAACATCGCGGGGGACAGGGGAAACATCAGCCCCAGCATTTT. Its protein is CASSEHRGGQGKHQPQHF.

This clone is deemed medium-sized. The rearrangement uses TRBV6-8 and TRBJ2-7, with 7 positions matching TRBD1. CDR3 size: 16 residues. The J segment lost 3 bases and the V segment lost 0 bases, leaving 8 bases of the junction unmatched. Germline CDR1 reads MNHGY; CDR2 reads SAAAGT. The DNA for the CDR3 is TGTGCCAGCAGTTACTCGATAGGGGGCGAGGACTACGAGCAGTACTTC. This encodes CASSYSIGGEDYEQYF.

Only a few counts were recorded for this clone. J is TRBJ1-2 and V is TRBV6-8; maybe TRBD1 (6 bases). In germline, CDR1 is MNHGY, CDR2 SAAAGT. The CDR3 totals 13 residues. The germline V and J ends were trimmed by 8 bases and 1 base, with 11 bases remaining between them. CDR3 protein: CASWSDSNYGYTF. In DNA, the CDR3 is TGTGCCAGCTGGTCGGACAGTAACTATGGCTACACCTTC.

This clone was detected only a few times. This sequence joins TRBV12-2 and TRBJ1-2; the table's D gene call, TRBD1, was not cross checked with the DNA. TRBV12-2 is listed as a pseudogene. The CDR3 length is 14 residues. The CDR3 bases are TGTGCCTCAGCAGGGGTAGATCTGGGGTATGGCTACACCTTC. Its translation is CASAGVDLGYGYTF.

The DNA for the CDR3 is TGTGCCAGCAGCTTGGGGCTCGACAGGGGGACCTACGAGCAGTACTTC. It encodes CASSLGLDRGTYEQYF. The chain recombines TRBV6-8 with TRBJ2-7; 9 nucleotides match TRBD1. Germline V CDR1 and CDR2: MNHGY, SAAAGT. The ends lost 6 bases at V and 2 bases at J; junction bases unmatched: 11. The CDR3 totals 16 residues.

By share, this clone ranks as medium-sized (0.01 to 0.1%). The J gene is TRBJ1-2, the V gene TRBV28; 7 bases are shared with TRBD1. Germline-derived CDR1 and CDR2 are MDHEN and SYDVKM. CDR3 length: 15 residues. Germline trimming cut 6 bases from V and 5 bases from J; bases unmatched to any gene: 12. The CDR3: CASSPILGRGYGYTF. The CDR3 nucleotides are TGTGCCAGCAGCCCCATCCTCGGCAGGGGGTATGGCTACACCTTC.

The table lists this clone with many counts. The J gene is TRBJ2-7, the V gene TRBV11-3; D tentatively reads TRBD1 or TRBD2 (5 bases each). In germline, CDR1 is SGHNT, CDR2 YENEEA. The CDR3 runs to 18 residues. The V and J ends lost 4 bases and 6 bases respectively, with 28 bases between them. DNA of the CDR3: TGTGCCAGCAGCTCCCAGAGTAGGACTTCGGCAAGAAGGGGCGAGCAGTACTTC. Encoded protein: CASSSQSRTSARRGEQYF. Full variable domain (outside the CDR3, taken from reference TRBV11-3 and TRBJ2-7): EAGVVQSPRYKIIEKKQPVAFWCNPISGHNTLYWYLQNLGQGPELLIRYENEEAVDDSQLPKDRFSAERLKGVDSTLKIQPAELGDSAVYLCASSSQSRTSARRGEQYFGPGTRLTVT.

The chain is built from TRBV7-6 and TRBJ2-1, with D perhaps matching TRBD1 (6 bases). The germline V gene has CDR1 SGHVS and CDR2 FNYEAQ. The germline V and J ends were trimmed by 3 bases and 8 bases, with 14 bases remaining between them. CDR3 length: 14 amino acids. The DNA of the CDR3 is TGTGCCAGCAGCTTTGGGGGCCCCGTCGATGAGCAGTTCTTC. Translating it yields CASSFGGPVDEQFF.

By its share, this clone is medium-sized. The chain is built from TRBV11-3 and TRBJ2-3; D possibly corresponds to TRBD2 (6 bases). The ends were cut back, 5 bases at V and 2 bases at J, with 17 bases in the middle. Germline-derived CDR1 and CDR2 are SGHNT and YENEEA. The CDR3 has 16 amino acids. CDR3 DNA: TGTGCCAGCAGCCAATCGTTGGTAGCGGCCACAGATACGCAGTATTTT. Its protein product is CASSQSLVAATDTQYF.

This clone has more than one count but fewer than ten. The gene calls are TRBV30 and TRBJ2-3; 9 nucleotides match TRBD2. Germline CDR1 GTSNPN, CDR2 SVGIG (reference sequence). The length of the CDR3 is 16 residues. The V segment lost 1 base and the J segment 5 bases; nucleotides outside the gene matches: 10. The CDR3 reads CAWSAKKAGGIDTQYF. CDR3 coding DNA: TGTGCCTGGAGTGCGAAAAAAGCGGGAGGAATAGATACGCAGTATTTT.

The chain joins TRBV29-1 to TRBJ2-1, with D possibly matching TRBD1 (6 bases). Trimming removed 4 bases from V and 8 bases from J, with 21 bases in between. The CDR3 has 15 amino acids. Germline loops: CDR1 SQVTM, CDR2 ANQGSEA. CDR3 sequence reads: CSVAQGNPLVYEQFF. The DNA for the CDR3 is TGCAGCGTTGCACAGGGAAACCCCCTGGTCTATGAGCAGTTCTTC.

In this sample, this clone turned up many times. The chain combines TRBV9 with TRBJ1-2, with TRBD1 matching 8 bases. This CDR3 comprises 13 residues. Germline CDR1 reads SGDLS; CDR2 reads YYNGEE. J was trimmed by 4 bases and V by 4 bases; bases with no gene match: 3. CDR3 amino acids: CASSQGQAYGYTF. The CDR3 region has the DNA TGTGCCAGCAGCCAGGGACAGGCCTATGGCTACACCTTC.

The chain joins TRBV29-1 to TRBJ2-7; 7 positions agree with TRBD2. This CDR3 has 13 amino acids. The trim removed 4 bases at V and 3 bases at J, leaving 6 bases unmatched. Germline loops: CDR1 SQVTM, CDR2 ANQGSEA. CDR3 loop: CSVVAGVVYEQYF. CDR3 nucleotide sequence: TGCAGCGTTGTCGCGGGAGTGGTCTACGAGCAGTACTTC.